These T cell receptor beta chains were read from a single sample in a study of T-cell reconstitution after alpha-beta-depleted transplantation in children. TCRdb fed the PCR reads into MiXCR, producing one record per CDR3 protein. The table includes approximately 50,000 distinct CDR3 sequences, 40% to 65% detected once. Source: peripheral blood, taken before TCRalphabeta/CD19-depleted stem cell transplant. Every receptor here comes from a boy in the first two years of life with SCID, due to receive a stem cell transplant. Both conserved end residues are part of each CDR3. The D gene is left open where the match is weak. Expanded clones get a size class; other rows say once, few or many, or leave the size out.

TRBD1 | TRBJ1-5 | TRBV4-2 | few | CASSQDRGPRQPQHF | TGTGCCAGCAGCCAAGACAGGGGGCCCCGTCAGCCCCAGCATTTT
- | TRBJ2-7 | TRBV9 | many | CASSVARSGLDEQYF | TGTGCCAGCAGCGTAGCCCGGTCGGGTTTAGACGAGCAGTACTTC
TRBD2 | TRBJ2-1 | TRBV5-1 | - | CASSFLAGAGNEQFF | TGCGCCAGCAGCTTTTTAGCGGGGGCGGGGAATGAGCAGTTCTTC
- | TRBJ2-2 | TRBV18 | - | CASSAGPGELFF | TGTGCCAGCTCAGCAGGACCCGGGGAGCTGTTTTTT
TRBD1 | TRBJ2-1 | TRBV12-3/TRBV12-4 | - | CASSHGQGDSKVNEQFF | TGTGCCAGCAGCCACGGACAGGGGGACTCGAAAGTCAATGAGCAGTTCTTC
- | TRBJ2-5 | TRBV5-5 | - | CASSAEWGQETQYF | TGTGCCAGCAGCGCTGAGTGGGGCCAAGAGACCCAGTACTTC
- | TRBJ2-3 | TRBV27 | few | CASKTWDTQYF | TGTGCCAGCAAGACATGGGATACGCAGTATTTT
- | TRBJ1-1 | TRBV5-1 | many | CASSVKPGHYTEAFF | TGCGCCAGCAGCGTGAAACCGGGACATTACACTGAAGCTTTCTTT
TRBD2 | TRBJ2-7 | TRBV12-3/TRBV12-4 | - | CASSLTGTSPYEQYF | TGTGCCAGCAGTTTAACCGGGACTAGTCCCTACGAGCAGTACTTC
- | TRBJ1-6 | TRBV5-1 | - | CASSLEGFGRTSPLHF | TGCGCCAGCAGCTTGGAGGGTTTCGGTCGGACCTCACCCCTCCACTTT
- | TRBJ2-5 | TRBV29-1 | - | CSVAGSGETQYF | TGCAGCGTTGCAGGCTCAGGAGAGACCCAGTACTTC
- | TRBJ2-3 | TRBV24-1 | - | CATSEQGTGLSTDTQYF | TGTGCCACCAGTGAGCAAGGAACAGGCCTGAGCACAGATACGCAGTATTTT
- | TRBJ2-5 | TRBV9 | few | CASSVEGETQYF | TGTGCCAGCAGCGTCGAGGGGGAGACCCAGTACTTC
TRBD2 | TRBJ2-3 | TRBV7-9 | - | CASSIPGLEPSTDTQYF | TGTGCCAGCAGCATTCCGGGACTAGAGCCTAGCACAGATACGCAGTATTTT
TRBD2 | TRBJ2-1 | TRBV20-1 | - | CSARPVAGSEQFF | TGCAGTGCCCGGCCCGTAGCGGGGTCTGAGCAGTTCTTC
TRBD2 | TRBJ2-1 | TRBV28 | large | CASSTLAGGFPKNEQFF | TGTGCCAGCAGTACACTAGCGGGGGGCTTCCCTAAGAATGAGCAGTTCTTC
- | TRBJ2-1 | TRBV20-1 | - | CSARDVTGWDEQFF | TGCAGTGCTAGGGACGTGACAGGCTGGGATGAGCAGTTCTTC
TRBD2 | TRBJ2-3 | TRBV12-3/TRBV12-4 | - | CASSLSSGSTDTQYF | TGTGCCAGCAGTTTATCTAGCGGAAGCACAGATACGCAGTATTTT
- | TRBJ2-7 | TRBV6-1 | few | CASSRDLAYEQYF | TGTGCCAGCAGCCGGGACTTGGCGTACGAGCAGTACTTC
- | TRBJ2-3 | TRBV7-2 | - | CASRSGPVSDTQYF | TGTGCCAGCAGGAGCGGGCCCGTATCGGATACGCAGTATTTT
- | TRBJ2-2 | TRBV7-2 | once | CASSSRWAGELFF | TGTGCCAGCAGCTCGAGATGGGCCGGGGAGCTGTTTTTT
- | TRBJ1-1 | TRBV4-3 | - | CASSQDNTRGTEAFF | TGCGCCAGCAGCCAAGATAACACCCGGGGGACTGAAGCTTTCTTT
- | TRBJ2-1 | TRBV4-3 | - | CASSQDSSGSPYNEQFF | TGCGCCAGCAGCCAAGATTCCTCAGGGTCCCCCTACAATGAGCAGTTCTTC
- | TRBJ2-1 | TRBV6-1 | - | CASSDHGTFAYNEQFF | TGTGCCAGCAGTGACCACGGGACTTTTGCCTACAATGAGCAGTTCTTC
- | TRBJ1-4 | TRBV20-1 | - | CSASRRAGANEKLFF | TGCAGTGCTAGCCGCCGTGCGGGAGCGAATGAAAAACTGTTTTTT
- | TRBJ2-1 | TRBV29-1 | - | CSVDIQGNEQFF | TGCAGCGTTGACATACAGGGCAATGAGCAGTTCTTC
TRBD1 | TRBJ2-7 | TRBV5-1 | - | CASSYTGTGGAYEQYF | TGCGCCAGCAGCTATACAGGGACAGGGGGAGCCTACGAGCAGTACTTC
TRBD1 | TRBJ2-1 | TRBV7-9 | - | CASSPWTGGFRGNEQFF | TGTGCCAGCAGCCCCTGGACAGGGGGCTTTCGTGGCAATGAGCAGTTCTTC
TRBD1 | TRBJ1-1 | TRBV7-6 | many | CASSHGAGGYTEAFF | TGTGCCAGCAGCCACGGAGCAGGGGGCTACACTGAAGCTTTCTTT
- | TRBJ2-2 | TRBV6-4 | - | CASSFTGEDTGELFF | TGTGCCAGCAGTTTTACAGGGGAGGACACCGGGGAGCTGTTTTTT
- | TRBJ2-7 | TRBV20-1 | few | CSARVSAFSYEQYF | TGCAGTGCTAGAGTGTCAGCTTTCTCCTACGAGCAGTACTTC
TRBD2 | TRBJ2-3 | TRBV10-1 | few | CASSGLAGGHPTDTQYF | TGCGCCAGCAGTGGACTAGCGGGGGGGCACCCCACAGATACGCAGTATTTT
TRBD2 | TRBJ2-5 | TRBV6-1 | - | CASSEESGGGAETQYF | TGTGCCAGCAGTGAAGAAAGCGGCGGGGGGGCTGAGACCCAGTACTTC
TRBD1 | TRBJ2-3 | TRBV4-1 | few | CASSQEGGTGGVDTQYF | TGCGCCAGCAGCCAAGAAGGCGGGACAGGGGGAGTAGATACGCAGTATTTT
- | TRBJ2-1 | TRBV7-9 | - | CASSARESPSYNEQFF | TGTGCCAGCAGCGCCCGGGAGTCCCCTTCCTACAATGAGCAGTTCTTC
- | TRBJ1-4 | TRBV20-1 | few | CISRDATNEKLFF | TGCATCAGCCGGGATGCAACTAATGAAAAACTGTTTTTT
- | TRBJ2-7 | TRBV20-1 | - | CSASGIFYEQYF | TGCAGTGCTAGCGGGATTTTCTACGAGCAGTACTTC
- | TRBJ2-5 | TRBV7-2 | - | CASSLRSSDGETQYF | TGTGCCAGCAGCTTAAGATCTAGCGACGGGGAGACCCAGTACTTC
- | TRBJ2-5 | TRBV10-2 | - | CASSENGGETQYF | TGCGCCAGCAGTGAGAACGGCGGGGAGACCCAGTACTTC